This section outlines one T cell receptor (beta chain) sequence together with its context. Its antigen is currently unknown. The data originate from a study of cytomegalovirus exposure and HLA in healthy donors. Vbeta (60) and Jbeta (13) primers were used in the PCR. Some clones are missing from TCRdb's copy, which holds only in-frame ones; the method was immunoSEQ multiplex PCR. This sample's table reports around 42,000 clones. The study, taken as a whole, reports: In a later analysis, TCR beta V- and J-gene trimming showed a link to a missense DCLRE1C variant. In a later analysis, 16,951 TCR beta sequences were associated with HLA alleles at 0.05 false discovery rate.

This receptor was taken from a man aged 25 to 40 in good health and CMV-seronegative. Input material: PBMCs.

CDR3 DNA sequence: TGTGCCAGCAGCTTAGGTGGGCGGGAGCTCGACGAGCAGTACTTC. This codes for CASSLGGRELDEQYF. The chain carries TRBV11-2 and TRBJ2-7, with TRBD2 matching over 7 bases. Germline-derived CDR1 and CDR2 are SGHAT and FQNNGV. V lost 1 base, J lost 5 bases, and 8 bases stayed unmatched. CDR3 length equals 15 residues.